The T cell receptor (beta chain) under discussion was sequenced for a study of radiotherapy plus CTLA-4 blockade in lung cancer. As for the study in general: Patients showed objective responses in roughly 19% of cases and disease control in under 35%.

Patients in the study, people with chemo-refractory metastatic non-small-cell lung cancer, received focal radiation plus ipilimumab CTLA-4 blockade. Points on this clone: Its specificity is not known.

V was pared by 4 bases and J by 6 bases, with 21 bases between. The CDR3 extends over 16 amino acids. Per the germline V gene, CDR1 is ENHRY and CDR2 is SYGVKD. Overall study findings and caveats: Blood saw expansion of tumor-derived TCR clones after radiotherapy plus ipilimumab.

Generated by immunoSEQ multiplex PCR, the TCRdb table keeps only in-frame clones and is missing some. The sample consists of about 73,000 clones, 80% to 90% of them appearing once. This sequence joins TRBV10-3 and TRBJ1-2, with D possibly TRBD1 on 5 matching bases. Specimen: peripheral blood, collected from a patient treated with radiotherapy plus ipilimumab. This TCR derives from a human donor with non-small cell lung cancer that progressed on radiotherapy plus ipilimumab. In DNA form, the CDR3 reads TGTGCCATCAGTGGGGCGGAAGGGGCGCTCGGTCATGGCTACACCTTC. Translating it yields CAISGAEGALGHGYTF.